These 9 T cell receptor beta chains were sequenced from one sample in a study of T-cell memory formation after mild COVID-19. TCRdb redid the calling of the 5' RACE reads with MiXCR, one entry per CDR3 protein. The sample lists 200,000 to 250,000 distinct CDR3 sequences, around 26% occurring once. Sequenced sample: PBMCs or a T cell subset sorted from them (not recorded which). The receptors stem from an adult woman who had mild COVID-19 (a few samples of this study predate the infection). Cell type and time point are not known.

The chain recombines TRBV3-1 with TRBJ1-1; no firm D call. Deletions cut 5 bases from V and 1 base from J, with 8 bases between. This CDR3 region has 13 residues. Germline CDR1 is LGHDT and CDR2 is YNNKEL (reference sequence). CDR3 sequence (DNA): TGTGCCAGCAGCGTGACCGAGAACACTGAAGCTTTCTTT. Protein sequence: CASSVTENTEAFF.

V is TRBV5-1 and J is TRBJ1-1, with 10 bases that match TRBD1. The trim removed 4 bases at V and 2 bases at J, leaving 11 bases unmatched. Per the germline V gene, CDR1 is SGHRS and CDR2 is YFSETQ. The CDR3 sequence is 17 residues long. The CDR3 region is CASSLGDRGVGNTEAFF. The CDR3, as DNA: TGCGCCAGCAGCCTTGGGGACAGGGGTGTGGGAAACACTGAAGCTTTCTTT.

The V call is TRBV5-1, the J call TRBJ1-1, with TRBD1 identical over 7 bases. CDR3 length equals 16 residues. V shed 0 bases, J shed 0 bases, and the junction held 5 bases outside the gene matches. Germline V gene lookup returns CDR1 SGHRS and CDR2 YFSETQ. CDR3 bases: TGCGCCAGCAGCTTGGTCGCAGGGGGGATGAACACTGAAGCTTTCTTT. Translated: CASSLVAGGMNTEAFF.

This clonotype was picked up a small number of times. The rearrangement uses TRBV5-1 and TRBJ2-5; 10 bases map to TRBD1. There are 16 residues in the CDR3. The ends lost 5 bases at V and 0 bases at J; junction bases unmatched: 7. From germline, CDR1 is SGHRS and CDR2 YFSETQ. Written as DNA, the CDR3 is TGCGCCAGCAGGGGAAGGGACAGGGGTTACCAAGAGACCCAGTACTTC. The encoded protein is CASRGRDRGYQETQYF.

In its sample, this clonotype was seen a few times. V and J are TRBV29-1 and TRBJ2-1; D is uncertain. The V gene's germline CDR1 is SQVTM and CDR2 ANQGSEA. V was clipped by 2 bases and J by 0 bases, with 17 bases between them. CDR3 length: 17 residues. CDR3: CSVEFWDVRSSYNEQFF. The CDR3 region has the DNA TGCAGCGTTGAATTCTGGGATGTCCGGAGCTCCTACAATGAGCAGTTCTTC.

The CDR3 spells CSASPGRRTYEQYF. CDR3 sequence (DNA): TGCAGTGCTAGCCCGGGCCGGAGGACCTACGAGCAGTACTTC. The rearrangement joins TRBV20-1 to TRBJ2-7; TRBD2 might be the D (5 bases). The V end was cut by 3 bases, the J end by 2 bases, with 14 bases between. Germline CDR1 reads DFQATT; CDR2 reads SNEGSKA (reference sequence). The CDR3 is 14 amino acids.

This clonotype was seen a handful of times. The chain couples TRBV6-2 or TRBV6-3 to TRBJ1-1; D call uncertain. This CDR3 has 11 residues. Trimming stripped 4 bases from V and 1 base from J, with 1 base between. The germline V gene encodes CDR1 MNHEY and CDR2 SVGEGT. The CDR3, as DNA: TGTGCCAGCAGTTCGAACACTGAAGCTTTCTTT. It translates to CASSSNTEAFF.

J is TRBJ1-2 and V is TRBV7-9; tentative D call: TRBD1 (5 bases). V lost 1 base and J lost 3, with 9 bases in between. Germline assignment: CDR1 SEHNR and CDR2 FQNEAQ (reference sequence). The CDR3 has 14 amino acids. CDR3 DNA: TGTGCCAGCAGCTTAGAATCCAGGGACTATGGCTACACCTTC. Its translation: CASSLESRDYGYTF.

This chain joins TRBV9 and TRBJ1-2; D gene uncertain. Germline V gives CDR1 SGDLS, CDR2 YYNGEE. V lost 0 bases to trimming and J lost 5 bases, with 11 bases between them. CDR3 length: 14 amino acids. CDR3 region: CASSVEAVSYGYTF. The CDR3 DNA is TGTGCCAGCAGCGTAGAGGCGGTTAGTTATGGCTACACCTTC. The whole variable domain, remainder taken from reference TRBV9 and TRBJ1-2, is DSGVTQTPKHLITATGQRVTLRCSPRSGDLSVYWYQQSLDQGLQFLIQYYNGEERAKGNILERFSAQQFPDLHSELNLSSLELGDSALYFCASSVEAVSYGYTFGSGTRLTVV.